This TCR beta chain appears in the sequencing data of a study of CD8+CD57+ T cells in acquired aplastic anemia. Genomic DNA served as template for TCR beta VDJ and CDR3 profiling. Each CDR3 protein gets one entry after TCRdb re-called the reads with MiXCR. The table shows a few hundred thousand distinct CDR3 sequences, with 65% to 75% occurring only once. This CDR3 is built from 15 residues. The germline V gene has CDR1 SGHTA and CDR2 FQGNSA. Trimming removed 8 bases from V and 7 bases from J, with 21 bases in between. V gene TRBV7-2 combines with J gene TRBJ2-1; tentative D call: TRBD2 (7 bases). The TCR was taken from a human donor in good health, serving as a control. The sequenced material came from sorted CD4+, CD8+, or CD8+CD57+ T cells (not recorded which) from PBMCs. CDR3: CASVRGGALGNEQFF. The CDR3 DNA follows: TGTGCCAGCGTCCGAGGGGGGGCTCTAGGGAATGAGCAGTTCTTC.